This T cell receptor beta chain came from a study of shared T cell receptors in the human thymus. This clone was detected only once. CDR1 LNHNV and CDR2 YYDKDF come from the germline V gene (reference sequence). This CDR3 contains 17 residues. V lost 5 bases to trimming and J lost 4 bases; unmatched junction nucleotides: 12. Generated by immunoSEQ multiplex PCR, the TCRdb table keeps only in-frame clones and is missing some. The repertoire has hundreds of thousands of clones, more than 75% of them found once; the top ten carry roughly 0.0089%. The same data also contributed to another study, on human thymus T cells.

Material for sequencing was thymocytes. The chain joins TRBV15 to TRBJ2-2; TRBD1 matches 8 bases. The receptor was isolated from a boy younger than two with a congenital heart defect. In nucleotides, the CDR3 is TGTGCCACCAGCTCATGGACAGGGCCAAGCGCCACCGGGGAGCTGTTTTTT. Its translation: CATSSWTGPSATGELFF.